There are a few counts of the clone carrying this T cell receptor (beta chain). As yet, its antigen is unknown. The data are from a study of cytomegalovirus exposure and HLA in healthy donors. The length of the CDR3 is 14 residues. Germline assignment: CDR1 MNHNY and CDR2 SVGAGI (reference sequence). V was cut by 7 bases and J by 0 bases, with 13 bases left in between. The study's findings and limits: For most TCR beta V segments, an earlier analysis put the productive rate at about 90% or about 30% of the time.

Vbeta (60) and Jbeta (13) primers were used in the PCR. Some clones are missing from TCRdb's copy, which holds only in-frame ones; the method was immunoSEQ multiplex PCR. The sample gives 150,000 to 200,000 clones, roughly 80% of which show up once; approximately 0.47% is in the top ten. The clonotype was recovered from a woman aged 50 to 60 in good health and CMV-seronegative. The material sequenced was PBMCs. The chain recombines TRBV6-6 with TRBJ2-7; a possible D gene is TRBD1 (5 bases). This CDR3 is CASKPTVSSYEQYF. CDR3 nucleotides: TGTGCCAGCAAACCGACAGTTTCCTCCTACGAGCAGTACTTC.